This passage covers 32 T cell receptor beta chains from one sample sequenced in a study of cytomegalovirus exposure and HLA in healthy donors. The assay was immunoSEQ multiplex PCR, and TCRdb's table has in-frame clones only and misses some. The data contain more than 85,000 clones, under 95% of them singletons. Sequencing was carried out using PBMCs. These receptors all stem from a woman aged 30 to 39 in good health and CMV-seropositive.

This clone was recorded at least ten times. The chain recombines TRBV2 with TRBJ2-7; 9 bases agree with TRBD2. This CDR3 has 15 residues. V shed 5 bases, J shed 3 bases, and the junction held 8 bases outside the gene matches. Germline V gene lookup returns CDR1 SNHLY and CDR2 FYNNEI. The CDR3 loop is CASSPAGGPNYEQYF. In DNA form, the CDR3 reads TGTGCCAGCAGTCCAGCGGGAGGACCAAACTACGAGCAGTACTTC. Combining the CDR3 with reference TRBV2 and TRBJ2-7 gives the whole variable domain EPEVTQTPSHQVTQMGQEVILRCVPISNHLYFYWYRQILGQKVEFLVSFYNNEISEKSEIFDDQFSVERPDGSNFTLKIRSTKLEDSAMYFCASSPAGGPNYEQYFGPGTRLTVT.

CDR3 nucleotides: TGTGCCAGCAGTTTCCGGACTAGTCTAAATGAGCAGTTCTTC. Translating it yields CASSFRTSLNEQFF. The chain has TRBV27 and TRBJ2-1, with 7 bases matching TRBD2. This CDR3 spans 14 amino acids. The germline CDR1 and CDR2 sequences are MNHEY and SMNVEV (reference sequence). V was clipped by 3 bases and J by 7 bases; unmatched bases: 6.

The sample holds one count of this clone. The V call is TRBV6-6, the J call TRBJ1-1; D perhaps matches TRBD1 (6 bases). The length of the CDR3 is 13 residues. Germline assignment: CDR1 MNHNY and CDR2 SVGAGI (reference sequence). Deletions cut 7 bases from V and 4 bases from J, with 13 bases between. This CDR3 reads CASTPTGTTEAFF. The DNA of the CDR3 is TGTGCCAGCACCCCAACAGGGACCACTGAAGCTTTCTTT.

The chain uses TRBV19 and TRBJ1-1; 7 positions match TRBD1. Germline lookup yields CDR1 LNHDA and CDR2 SQIVND (reference sequence). Germline trimming cut 5 bases from V and 0 bases from J; bases unmatched to any gene: 6. This CDR3 is built from 15 residues. The CDR3 sequence is CASSPTGFLNTEAFF. The CDR3 nucleotides are TGTGCCAGTAGTCCGACAGGGTTTTTGAACACTGAAGCTTTCTTT.

J is TRBJ1-2 and V is TRBV18; 7 bases agree with TRBD1. V trimming: 3 bases; J trimming: 5 bases; junction bases outside the gene matches: 3. CDR1 KGHSH and CDR2 LQKENI come from the germline V gene. The CDR3 is made up of 13 amino acids. Here the CDR3 DNA reads TGTGCCAGCTCACCCCCGGGACAGTATGGCTACACCTTC. This encodes CASSPPGQYGYTF. The full variable domain, with the rest looked up from reference TRBV18 and TRBJ1-2, is NAGVMQNPRHLVRRRGQEARLRCSPMKGHSHVYWYRQLPEEGLKFMVYLQKENIIDESGMPKERFSAEFPKEGPSILRIQQVVRGDSAAYFCASSPPGQYGYTFGSGTRLTVV.

This CDR3 reads CASSLAGSSGSPSSYNEQFF. The CDR3 region has the DNA TGCGCCAGCAGCTTGGCAGGTTCCAGCGGGAGCCCTAGCTCCTACAATGAGCAGTTCTTC. The rearrangement links TRBV5-1 to TRBJ2-1; TRBD2 agrees at 8 bases. Trimming took 0 bases from V and 0 from J; bases not matched to a gene: 14. CDR1 and CDR2 from the germline V gene are SGHRS and YFSETQ. The CDR3 totals 20 residues.

The rearrangement joins TRBV6-5 to TRBJ1-5; 11 nucleotides align to TRBD1. The germline CDR1 and CDR2 sequences are MNHEY and SVGAGI. V lost 5 bases and J lost 6; bases outside the gene matches: 3. This CDR3 region has 14 residues. The CDR3 coding sequence is TGTGCCAGCAGTGCTGGACAGGGGGCTCAGCCCCAGCATTTT. This gives the protein CASSAGQGAQPQHF.

The V call is TRBV27, the J call TRBJ2-4; 13 bases agree with TRBD2. This CDR3 has 16 residues. Germline lookup yields CDR1 MNHEY and CDR2 SMNVEV (reference sequence). Trimming cost V 5 bases and J 8 bases; bases outside gene matches: 9. The CDR3 nucleotides read TGTGCCAGCAGTCAAAGGGGGACTAGCGGGATGGACATTCAGTACTTC. Translation gives CASSQRGTSGMDIQYF.

Turning to this clone: Other DNA sequences in this specimen translate into the identical CDR3. J is TRBJ2-1 and V is TRBV27; 11 nucleotides match TRBD2. Germline CDR1 reads MNHEY; CDR2 reads SMNVEV (reference sequence). The CDR3 sequence is 15 residues long. V gave up 2 bases and J gave up 4 bases; unmatched junction bases: 1. This chain's CDR3 is CASSLGTSGYNEQFF. The CDR3 region has the DNA TGTGCCAGCAGTTTAGGGACTAGCGGTTACAATGAGCAGTTCTTC.

The V and J genes are TRBV11-2 and TRBJ2-5, with 12 positions matching TRBD2. Germline-derived CDR1 and CDR2 are SGHAT and FQNNGV. V dropped 3 bases and J dropped 5; count of bases not matched to a gene: 10. This CDR3 region has 17 residues. CDR3 sequence reads: CASSLPARTSGKETQYF. The DNA of the CDR3 is TGTGCCAGCAGCTTGCCCGCTAGGACTAGCGGGAAGGAGACCCAGTACTTC.

The rearrangement joins TRBV28 to TRBJ1-2, with unresolved D. The CDR3 contains 9 residues. CDR1 and CDR2 (germline): MDHEN, SYDVKM. V lost 10 bases to trimming and J lost 8 bases, with 8 bases between them. The CDR3 loop reads CATEYGYTF. Here the CDR3 DNA reads TGTGCCACCGAGTACGGCTACACCTTC.

The chain joins TRBV4-3 to TRBJ2-7; possible D gene TRBD2, 6 bases. V lost 3 bases and J lost 3, with 12 bases in between. This CDR3 spans 14 amino acids. Germline loops: CDR1 LGHNA, CDR2 YSLEER. The DNA of the CDR3 is TGCGCCAGCAGCCATACTAGCACCGGCTACGAGCAGTACTTC. This encodes CASSHTSTGYEQYF.

The chain is built from TRBV18 and TRBJ2-7; TRBD2 matches 9 bases. Germline V lookup: CDR1 KGHSH, CDR2 LQKENI. V lost 2 bases and J lost 2; bases outside the gene matches: 4. This CDR3 spans 15 amino acids. DNA of the CDR3: TGTGCCAGCTCACCAAAGGCGGGAGGGCCCTACGAGCAGTACTTC. Translated, it gives CASSPKAGGPYEQYF.

The CDR3 spells CASSRVAGRGTDTQYF. The CDR3 DNA is TGTGCCAGCAGCCGGGTGGCGGGACGTGGAACAGATACGCAGTATTTT. This chain uses TRBV14 with TRBJ2-3, with D perhaps TRBD2 (6 bases). Germline CDR1 and CDR2: SGHDN and FVKESK. The CDR3 length is 16 residues. With 4 bases removed from V and 3 bases from J, the gap between germline ends came to 17 bases.

The V and J genes are TRBV19 and TRBJ2-1; 7 positions match TRBD1. The CDR3 is 13 residues long. Unmatched junction bases numbered 3, after V lost 10 bases and J lost 0 bases. Germline CDR1 and CDR2: LNHDA and SQIVND (reference sequence). Here the CDR3 reads CATRDSSYNEQFF. CDR3 nucleotides: TGTGCCACCCGGGACAGCTCCTACAATGAGCAGTTCTTC. The full variable domain, with the rest looked up from reference TRBV19 and TRBJ2-1, is DGGITQSPKYLFRKEGQNVTLSCEQNLNHDAMYWYRQDPGQGLRLIYYSQIVNDFQKGDIAEGYSVSREKKESFPLTVTSAQKNPTAFYLCATRDSSYNEQFFGPGTRLTVL.

V gene TRBV28 combines with J gene TRBJ1-1; D might be TRBD1 (5 bases). V lost 4 bases and J lost 6, with 15 bases in between. This CDR3 is built from 14 residues. Germline lookup yields CDR1 MDHEN and CDR2 SYDVKM. The CDR3 nucleotides are TGTGCCAGCAGTTCCCCCGGGGGGTTCTCTGAAGCTTTCTTT. It encodes CASSSPGGFSEAFF.

The chain employs TRBV28 and TRBJ1-5, with a tentative D call TRBD1 (5 bases). The V gene lost 3 bases and the J gene lost 4 bases, with 10 bases spanning the gap. Germline lookup yields CDR1 MDHEN and CDR2 SYDVKM. This CDR3 comprises 14 residues. CDR3 coding DNA: TGTGCCAGCAGTTTGTCAGGGTATAATCAGCCCCAGCATTTT. Its translation is CASSLSGYNQPQHF. The full variable domain, in which reference TRBV28 and TRBJ1-5 provide the parts outside the CDR3, is DVKVTQSSRYLVKRTGEKVFLECVQDMDHENMFWYRQDPGLGLRLIYFSYDVKMKEKGDIPEGYSVSREKKERFSLILESASTNQTSMYLCASSLSGYNQPQHFGDGTRLSIL.

This chain links TRBV27 with TRBJ2-1, with TRBD2 matching over 7 bases. Per germline, CDR1 MNHEY and CDR2 SMNVEV (reference sequence). The CDR3 contains 15 residues. V lost 6 bases, J lost 4 bases, and 9 bases stayed unmatched. Written as DNA, the CDR3 is TGTGCCAGCAGAAGAGCGGGATTGGGATACAATGAGCAGTTCTTC. Translating it yields CASRRAGLGYNEQFF.

The chain couples TRBV7-2 to TRBJ1-1, with unresolved D. V was cut by 1 base and J by 0 bases, with 9 bases left in between. Germline CDR1 is SGHTA and CDR2 is FQGNSA. The CDR3 spans 15 residues. CDR3 loop: CASSLDFKMNTEAFF. CDR3 in DNA: TGTGCCAGCAGCTTAGATTTTAAAATGAACACTGAAGCTTTCTTT.

The V call is TRBV7-9, the J call TRBJ2-3; 9 nucleotides line up with TRBD2. The ends lost 5 bases at V and 0 bases at J; junction bases unmatched: 9. Per the germline V gene, CDR1 is SEHNR and CDR2 is FQNEAQ (reference sequence). The CDR3 runs to 17 residues. As DNA, the CDR3 is TGTGCCAGCAGCATCACGGGACTAGCAGCAAGCACAGATACGCAGTATTTT. Encoded protein: CASSITGLAASTDTQYF.

The chain couples TRBV27 to TRBJ2-4, with 7 bases that match TRBD1. J was trimmed by 0 bases and V by 6 bases; bases with no gene match: 11. The CDR3 has 17 residues. Germline V CDR1 and CDR2: MNHEY, SMNVEV (reference sequence). As DNA, the CDR3 is TGTGCCAGCAGACCCGGGACAGAAGAAATAGCCAAAAACATTCAGTACTTC. Translated, it gives CASRPGTEEIAKNIQYF.

The chain employs TRBV7-2 and TRBJ1-1; D uncertain. Trimming pared 10 bases from V and 2 bases from J, leaving 11 bases between. The CDR3 runs to 12 residues. The germline gives CDR1 SGHTA, CDR2 FQGNSA. CDR3 sequence reads: CATDSGNTEAFF. The CDR3 bases are TGTGCCACCGACTCCGGCAACACTGAAGCTTTCTTT.

This clone was found once. This chain joins TRBV28 and TRBJ1-1, with 7 bases aligning to TRBD1. Germline values: CDR1 MDHEN, CDR2 SYDVKM. V lost 7 bases to trimming and J lost 2 bases; unmatched junction nucleotides: 7. There are 14 residues in the CDR3. The CDR3 DNA follows: TGTGCCAGCAATTCGGGACAGACAAACACTGAAGCTTTCTTT. Translating gives CASNSGQTNTEAFF.

The chain has TRBV29-1 and TRBJ2-7; D possibly corresponds to TRBD1 (6 bases). The CDR3 runs to 12 residues. Between the trimmed V and J ends, which lost 7 bases and 3 bases, there was a span of 13 bases. Germline V gene lookup returns CDR1 SQVTM and CDR2 ANQGSEA. CDR3 loop: CSAGTSVYEQYF. CDR3 nucleotide sequence: TGCAGCGCCGGGACATCGGTCTACGAGCAGTACTTC.

The chain recombines TRBV5-6 with TRBJ2-7, with TRBD2 identical over 9 bases. The V segment lost 4 bases and the J segment 3 bases; nucleotides outside the gene matches: 8. From germline, CDR1 is SGHDT and CDR2 YYEEEE. This CDR3 contains 15 residues. CDR3 residues: CASSPGGLANYEQYF. CDR3 DNA: TGTGCCAGCAGCCCTGGGGGACTAGCTAACTACGAGCAGTACTTC.

The chain carries TRBV6-6 and TRBJ1-1; 8 bases are a match to TRBD1. The CDR3 has 15 amino acids. V lost 6 bases and J lost 1; bases outside the gene matches: 7. CDR1 is MNHNY and CDR2 is SVGAGI in the germline V gene (reference sequence). This chain's CDR3 is CASRQPGTGNTEAFF. DNA for the CDR3: TGTGCCAGCAGACAGCCCGGGACAGGGAACACTGAAGCTTTCTTT.

CDR3 amino acids: CASSFSAGLTDTQYF. CDR3 nucleotide sequence: TGTGCCAGCAGCTTTTCGGCGGGGCTCACAGATACGCAGTATTTT. The V and J genes are TRBV5-4 and TRBJ2-3; tentatively, D is TRBD2 (6 bases). The V end was cut by 2 bases, the J end by 2 bases, with 12 bases between. The germline gives CDR1 SGHNT, CDR2 YYREEE (reference sequence). CDR3 length: 15 amino acids.

This clone was counted once. The chain uses TRBV5-1 and TRBJ2-1; TRBD1 matches 10 bases. The V segment lost 0 bases and the J segment 8 bases; nucleotides outside the gene matches: 8. CDR1 is SGHRS, CDR2 YFSETQ, per germline. This CDR3 spans 16 amino acids. The CDR3 reads CASSLAPRQGADEQFF. The CDR3 DNA follows: TGCGCCAGCAGCTTGGCCCCCAGACAGGGGGCGGATGAGCAGTTCTTC.

This chain uses TRBV28 with TRBJ1-1; 9 nucleotides line up with TRBD1. V lost 2 bases and J lost 3; bases outside the gene matches: 4. The CDR3 runs 15 residues. Germline CDR1 is MDHEN and CDR2 is SYDVKM. Here the CDR3 reads CASSLRGQGYTEAFF. As DNA, the CDR3 is TGTGCCAGCAGTTTACGAGGACAGGGGTACACTGAAGCTTTCTTT.

Note on this clone: Other DNA variants within this sample encode the same CDR3. The chain has TRBV30 and TRBJ2-5; 11 nucleotides match TRBD2. The CDR3 loop spans 14 amino acids. CDR1 GTSNPN and CDR2 SVGIG come from the germline V gene (reference sequence). J lost 4 bases, V lost 1 base, and 2 bases had no gene match. The CDR3 loop reads CAWSGLAGGETQYF. In DNA form, the CDR3 reads TGTGCCTGGAGTGGTCTAGCGGGAGGAGAGACCCAGTACTTC.

V gene TRBV18 combines with J gene TRBJ2-7; the D gene is possibly TRBD2 (5 bases). CDR3 length: 15 residues. V lost 1 base to trimming and J lost 0 bases, with 10 bases between them. The germline V gene has CDR1 KGHSH and CDR2 LQKENI. Here the CDR3 reads CASSPRRGSSYEQYF. In nucleotides, the CDR3 is TGTGCCAGCTCACCACGACGGGGTAGCTCCTACGAGCAGTACTTC.

This clone has just one count. This rearrangement joins TRBV15 to TRBJ2-2; 7 positions agree with TRBD1. Germline assignment: CDR1 LNHNV and CDR2 YYDKDF (reference sequence). V lost 5 bases, J lost 4 bases, and 4 bases stayed unmatched. CDR3 length equals 14 residues. The CDR3 is CATSWGQPTGELFF. CDR3 sequence (DNA): TGTGCCACCAGCTGGGGACAGCCCACCGGGGAGCTGTTTTTT.